This is a list of T cell receptor beta chains from one sample in a study of blood T cell repertoires in COVID-19. This table comes from immunoSEQ multiplex PCR, and its TCRdb copy is limited to in-frame clones, with some not included. Among about 45,000 clones listed, 83% were seen once. Sequences were obtained from peripheral blood. These receptors all come from an elderly man in a cohort sampled during active COVID-19. Each CDR3 is given with its conserved first and last residue. D genes are given only for firm matches. Some rows mark clone size as missing; the rest say once, few, many or name a class of expanded clone.

size: -
J: TRBJ1-4
V: TRBV5-6
D: -
DNA: TGTGCCAGCAGCTTGGGGTGGGGGCCCACGGAAGAAAAACTGTTTTTT
CDR3: CASSLGWGPTEEKLFF

size: -
J: TRBJ1-4
V: TRBV6-6
D: TRBD1
DNA: TGTGCCAGCAGCCCGGGACAGGGAAATGAAAAACTGTTTTTT
CDR3: CASSPGQGNEKLFF

size: -
J: TRBJ2-7
V: TRBV19
D: -
DNA: TGTGCCAGTAGTAAGCAGGGCGGCTACGAGCAGTACTTC
CDR3: CASSKQGGYEQYF

size: -
J: TRBJ2-7
V: TRBV2
D: -
DNA: TGTGCCAGCAGTGGTGAGAGCGGGCCAAGGGACGAGCAGTACTTC
CDR3: CASSGESGPRDEQYF

size: -
J: TRBJ1-1
V: TRBV7-9
D: TRBD1
DNA: TGTGCCAGCAGCTTTGAGGGGGCGACCGCTGAAGCTTTCTTT
CDR3: CASSFEGATAEAFF

size: -
J: TRBJ1-1
V: TRBV28
D: -
DNA: TGTGCCAGCGAGGGCCCGAACACTGAAGCTTTCTTT
CDR3: CASEGPNTEAFF

size: large
J: TRBJ2-7
V: TRBV24-1
D: -
DNA: TGTGCCTCCCCCTACCGGGACTCCAGGAGCTCCTACGAGCAGTACTTC
CDR3: CASPYRDSRSSYEQYF

size: -
J: TRBJ1-1
V: TRBV5-1
D: TRBD1
DNA: TGCGCCAGCAGCTCCGCAGGGGGCTCTTTCTTT
CDR3: CASSSAGGSFF

size: medium-sized
J: TRBJ1-5
V: TRBV6-5
D: TRBD1
DNA: TGTGCCAGCAGGGACAGGGGGCTGGGCAATCAGCCCCAGCATTTT
CDR3: CASRDRGLGNQPQHF

size: -
J: TRBJ2-3
V: TRBV2
D: TRBD2
DNA: TGTGCCAGCAGACTAGCGGGAGGAGACACAGATACGCAGTATTTT
CDR3: CASRLAGGDTDTQYF

size: -
J: TRBJ2-1
V: TRBV19
D: TRBD1
DNA: TGTGCCAGTAGTATGCAGGGGGCAGGTGAGCAGTTCTTC
CDR3: CASSMQGAGEQFF

size: once
J: TRBJ2-7
V: TRBV11-2
D: -
DNA: TGTGCCAGCAGCTCCTACGGGACTGGGCAGTACTTC
CDR3: CASSSYGTGQYF

size: -
J: TRBJ1-2
V: TRBV7-9
D: -
DNA: TGTGCCAGCAGCTCGCGGAATGGCTACACCTTC
CDR3: CASSSRNGYTF

size: -
J: TRBJ2-2
V: TRBV27
D: TRBD2
DNA: TGTGCCAGCAGCGAACTAGCGGGAGGAACCGGGGAGCTGTTTTTT
CDR3: CASSELAGGTGELFF

size: once
J: TRBJ1-1
V: TRBV28
D: -
DNA: TGTGCCAGCAGTCCCTACAGTCGGAACACTGAAGCTTTCTTT
CDR3: CASSPYSRNTEAFF

size: -
J: TRBJ1-2
V: TRBV20-1
D: -
DNA: TGCAGTGCAAGAGGACAGAAGAATCTCACCTTC
CDR3: CSARGQKNLTF

size: once
J: TRBJ1-2
V: TRBV28
D: TRBD1
DNA: TGTGCCAGCAGCCTAAATAGACAGGGAAGGGCTGGAGGCTACACCTTC
CDR3: CASSLNRQGRAGGYTF

size: -
J: TRBJ1-2
V: TRBV7-9
D: TRBD1
DNA: TGTGCCAGCAGCTCCTACACAGGGGGATACTATGGCTACACCTTC
CDR3: CASSSYTGGYYGYTF

size: -
J: TRBJ2-7
V: TRBV30
D: TRBD2
DNA: TGTGCCTGGACCTCCGGCAGGGAGGGATACGAGCAGTACTTC
CDR3: CAWTSGREGYEQYF

size: few
J: TRBJ1-3
V: TRBV11-2
D: -
DNA: TGTGCCAGCAGCCTGCAACAGGGCTCTGGAAACACCATATATTTT
CDR3: CASSLQQGSGNTIYF

size: -
J: TRBJ2-3
V: TRBV9
D: -
DNA: TGTGCCAGCAGCGCACAGGGAGGGACAGATACGCAGTATTTT
CDR3: CASSAQGGTDTQYF

size: -
J: TRBJ1-1
V: TRBV9
D: -
DNA: TGTGCCAGCAGCGGACAGCTTTCAAACACTGAAGCTTTCTTT
CDR3: CASSGQLSNTEAFF

size: -
J: TRBJ2-6
V: TRBV6-6
D: TRBD1
DNA: TGTGCCAGCAGGGAACAGGGGGCAGGTGGGGCCAACGTCCTGACTTTC
CDR3: CASREQGAGGANVLTF

size: -
J: TRBJ1-4
V: TRBV19
D: -
DNA: TGTGCCACCGGACAACAGCTTGCAACTAATGAAAAACTGTTTTTT
CDR3: CATGQQLATNEKLFF

size: -
J: TRBJ2-7
V: TRBV6-5
D: TRBD2
DNA: TGTGCCAGCAGTTACTCGCTCGGGAGGGCCGACGAGCAGTACTTC
CDR3: CASSYSLGRADEQYF

size: -
J: TRBJ1-1
V: TRBV5-1
D: -
DNA: TGCGCCAGCAGCTTTGGCAGCGTAATGAACACTGAAGCTTTCTTT
CDR3: CASSFGSVMNTEAFF

size: -
J: TRBJ1-5
V: TRBV30
D: TRBD1
DNA: TGTGCCTGGAGTAGAGGACAGGGATGGAGTCAGCCCCAGCATTTT
CDR3: CAWSRGQGWSQPQHF

size: -
J: TRBJ1-1
V: TRBV2
D: TRBD1
DNA: TGTGCCAGCACACAAGAAGGGGGCCTGAACACTGAAGCTTTCTTT
CDR3: CASTQEGGLNTEAFF

size: -
J: TRBJ2-1
V: TRBV29-1
D: -
DNA: TGCAGCGTCGCTCCACTCGATGAGCAGTTCTTC
CDR3: CSVAPLDEQFF

size: -
J: TRBJ2-3
V: TRBV24-1
D: -
DNA: TGTGCCACCAGTGATTTCTCAGACTACACAGATACGCAGTATTTT
CDR3: CATSDFSDYTDTQYF

size: -
J: TRBJ2-1
V: TRBV5-6
D: TRBD2
DNA: TGTGCCAGCAGCTTGGGTCATAGCGGGACTGAGCAGTTCTTC
CDR3: CASSLGHSGTEQFF

size: few
J: TRBJ1-1
V: TRBV6-4
D: -
DNA: TGTGCCAGCAGTGATGAGGTGAACACTGAAGCTTTCTTT
CDR3: CASSDEVNTEAFF

size: -
J: TRBJ2-5
V: TRBV20-1
D: TRBD2
DNA: TGCAGTGCTAGTGTAGCGGGATTCCGGGACCAGTACTTC
CDR3: CSASVAGFRDQYF

size: once
J: TRBJ1-1
V: TRBV7-9
D: -
DNA: TGTGCCAGCAGCTTAATCGGGTTGGGTGAAGCTTTCTTT
CDR3: CASSLIGLGEAFF

size: -
J: TRBJ2-1
V: TRBV29-1
D: TRBD2
DNA: TGCAGCGTTGAATGGCAGCGGGGGTACAATGAGCAGTTCTTC
CDR3: CSVEWQRGYNEQFF

size: -
J: TRBJ2-7
V: TRBV15
D: -
DNA: TGTGCCACCAGCAGAGAGCCTCGGAGTCCTACCTACGAGCAGTACTTC
CDR3: CATSREPRSPTYEQYF

size: -
J: TRBJ2-1
V: TRBV30
D: -
DNA: TGTGCCTTTACCCGGACTACCGGCCGGGGTGAGCAGTTCTTC
CDR3: CAFTRTTGRGEQFF

size: -
J: TRBJ2-5
V: TRBV5-1
D: -
DNA: TGCGCCAGCAGCTTGGAGGCAGCTACGGGAGAGACCCAGTACTTC
CDR3: CASSLEAATGETQYF

size: -
J: TRBJ1-6
V: TRBV18
D: -
DNA: TGTGCCAGCTCACCCATAGACAGTCACCACTTT
CDR3: CASSPIDSHHF

size: few
J: TRBJ2-3
V: TRBV29-1
D: -
DNA: TGCAGCGTTGAAGGGGCCTCCTCCACAGATACGCAGTATTTT
CDR3: CSVEGASSTDTQYF

size: -
J: TRBJ2-5
V: TRBV28
D: -
DNA: TGTGCCAGCAGTTTCTCCAGGGATGGGGGCGAGACCCAGTACTTC
CDR3: CASSFSRDGGETQYF

size: -
J: TRBJ2-7
V: TRBV5-1
D: -
DNA: TGCGCCAGCAGCTTGCAGGGTTGGTACGAGCAGTACTTC
CDR3: CASSLQGWYEQYF

size: -
J: TRBJ2-2
V: TRBV1
D: -
DNA: TGCACCAGCAGCCTATTGCGGAACACCGGGGAGCTGTTTTTT
CDR3: CTSSLLRNTGELFF

size: -
J: TRBJ1-5
V: TRBV18
D: -
DNA: TGTGCCAGCCTCACAGGGAGGGGACAGCCCCAGCATTTT
CDR3: CASLTGRGQPQHF